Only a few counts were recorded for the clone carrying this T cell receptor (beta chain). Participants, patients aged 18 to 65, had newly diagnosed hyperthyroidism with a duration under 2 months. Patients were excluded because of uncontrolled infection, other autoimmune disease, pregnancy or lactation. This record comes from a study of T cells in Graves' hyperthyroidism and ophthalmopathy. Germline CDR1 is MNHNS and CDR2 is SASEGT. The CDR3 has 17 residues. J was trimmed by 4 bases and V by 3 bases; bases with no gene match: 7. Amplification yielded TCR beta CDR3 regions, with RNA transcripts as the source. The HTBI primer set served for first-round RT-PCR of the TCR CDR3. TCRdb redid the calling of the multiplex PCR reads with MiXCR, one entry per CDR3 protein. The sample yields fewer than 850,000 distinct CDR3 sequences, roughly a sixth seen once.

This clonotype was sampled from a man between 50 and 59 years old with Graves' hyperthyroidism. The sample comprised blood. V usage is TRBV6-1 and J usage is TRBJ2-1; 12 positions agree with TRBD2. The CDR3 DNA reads TGTGCCAGCAGTGACTCTCTAGCGGGAGGGCCTTACAATGAGCAGTTCTTC. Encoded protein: CASSDSLAGGPYNEQFF.